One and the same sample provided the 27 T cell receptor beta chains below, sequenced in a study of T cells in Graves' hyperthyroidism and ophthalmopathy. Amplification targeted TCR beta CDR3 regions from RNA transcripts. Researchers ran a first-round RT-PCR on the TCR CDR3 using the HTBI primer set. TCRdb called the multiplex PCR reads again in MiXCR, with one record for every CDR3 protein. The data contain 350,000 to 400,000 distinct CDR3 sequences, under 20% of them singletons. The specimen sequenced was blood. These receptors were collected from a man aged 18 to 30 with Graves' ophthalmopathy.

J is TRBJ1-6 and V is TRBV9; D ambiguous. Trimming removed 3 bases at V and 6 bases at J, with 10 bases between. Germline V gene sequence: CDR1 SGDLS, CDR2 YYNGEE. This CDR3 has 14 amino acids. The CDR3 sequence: CASSGWASNSPLHF. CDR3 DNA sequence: TGTGCCAGCAGCGGTTGGGCAAGTAATTCACCCCTCCACTTT.

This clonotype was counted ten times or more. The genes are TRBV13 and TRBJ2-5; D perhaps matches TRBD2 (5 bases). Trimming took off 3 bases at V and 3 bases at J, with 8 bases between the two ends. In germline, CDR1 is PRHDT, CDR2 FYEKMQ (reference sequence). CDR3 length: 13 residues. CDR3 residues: CASSFKLEETQYF. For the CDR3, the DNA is TGTGCCAGCAGCTTTAAACTAGAAGAGACCCAGTACTTC.

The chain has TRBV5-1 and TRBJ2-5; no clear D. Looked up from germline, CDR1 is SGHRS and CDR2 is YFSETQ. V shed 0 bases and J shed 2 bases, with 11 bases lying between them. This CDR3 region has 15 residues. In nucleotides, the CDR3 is TGCGCCAGCAGCTTGGTTCCGGGTACACAAGAGACCCAGTACTTC. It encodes CASSLVPGTQETQYF.

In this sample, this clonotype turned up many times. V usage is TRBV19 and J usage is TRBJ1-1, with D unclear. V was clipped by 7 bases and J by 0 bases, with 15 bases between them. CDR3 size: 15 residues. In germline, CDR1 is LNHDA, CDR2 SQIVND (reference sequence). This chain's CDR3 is CASTPGDGLNTEAFF. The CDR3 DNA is TGTGCCAGTACCCCGGGCGACGGCCTGAACACTGAAGCTTTCTTT.

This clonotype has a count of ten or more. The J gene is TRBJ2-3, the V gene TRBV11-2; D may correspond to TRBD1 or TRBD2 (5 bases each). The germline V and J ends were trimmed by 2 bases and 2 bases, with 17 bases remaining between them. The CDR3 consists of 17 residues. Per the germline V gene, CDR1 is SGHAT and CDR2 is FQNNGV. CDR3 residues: CASSLWFTGTATDTQYF. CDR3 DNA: TGTGCCAGCAGCTTATGGTTTACCGGGACCGCCACAGATACGCAGTATTTT.

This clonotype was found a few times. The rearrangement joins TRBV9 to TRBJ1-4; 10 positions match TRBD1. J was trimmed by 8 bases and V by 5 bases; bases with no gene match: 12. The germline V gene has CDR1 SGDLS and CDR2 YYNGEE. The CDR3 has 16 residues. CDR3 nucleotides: TGTGCCAGCAGTGACACCCGGGACAGGGGAACGGAAAAACTGTTTTTT. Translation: CASSDTRDRGTEKLFF.

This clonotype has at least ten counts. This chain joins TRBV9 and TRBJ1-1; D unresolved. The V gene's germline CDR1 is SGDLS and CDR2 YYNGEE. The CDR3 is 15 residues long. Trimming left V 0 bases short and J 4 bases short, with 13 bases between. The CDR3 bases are TGTGCCAGCAGCGTAGATGGCAAGGAGAGCACTGAAGCTTTCTTT. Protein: CASSVDGKESTEAFF.

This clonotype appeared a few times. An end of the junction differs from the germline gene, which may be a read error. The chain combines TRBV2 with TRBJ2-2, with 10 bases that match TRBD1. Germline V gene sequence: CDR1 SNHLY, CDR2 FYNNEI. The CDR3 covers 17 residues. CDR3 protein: CAILPRDRGANTEELFF. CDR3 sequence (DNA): TGTGCCATCCTTCCTAGGGACAGGGGTGCGAACACCGAGGAGCTGTTTTTT. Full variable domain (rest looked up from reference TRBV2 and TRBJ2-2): EPEVTQTPSHQVTQMGQEVILRCVPISNHLYFYWYRQILGQKVEFLVSFYNNEISEKSEIFDDQFSVERPDGSNFTLKIRSTKLEDSAMYFCAILPRDRGANTEELFFGEGSRLTVL.

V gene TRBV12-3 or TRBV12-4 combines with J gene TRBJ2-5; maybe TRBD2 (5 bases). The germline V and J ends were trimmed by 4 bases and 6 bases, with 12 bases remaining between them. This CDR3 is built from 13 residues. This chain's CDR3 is CASSYSSWQTQYF. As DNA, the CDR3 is TGTGCCAGCAGTTATTCTAGCTGGCAGACCCAGTACTTC.

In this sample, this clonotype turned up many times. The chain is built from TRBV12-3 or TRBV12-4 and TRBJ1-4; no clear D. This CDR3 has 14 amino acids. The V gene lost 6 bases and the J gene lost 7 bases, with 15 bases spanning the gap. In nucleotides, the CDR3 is TGTGCCAGCAGGATCACGGTAATCGGTGAAAAACTGTTTTTT. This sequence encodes CASRITVIGEKLFF.

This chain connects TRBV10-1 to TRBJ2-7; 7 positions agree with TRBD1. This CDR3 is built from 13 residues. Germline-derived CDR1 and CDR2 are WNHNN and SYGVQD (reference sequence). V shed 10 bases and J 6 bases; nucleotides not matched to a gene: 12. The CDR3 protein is CAIKTGTGLEQYF. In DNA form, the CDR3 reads TGCGCCATTAAGACAGGGACCGGTCTCGAGCAGTACTTC.

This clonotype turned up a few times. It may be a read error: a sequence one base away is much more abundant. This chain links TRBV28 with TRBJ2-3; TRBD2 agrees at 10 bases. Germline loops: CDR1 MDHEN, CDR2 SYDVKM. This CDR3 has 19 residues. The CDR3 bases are TGTGCCGGCAGTTCCGACCCCATAACTAGCGGGGCAGGAACAGATACGCAGTATTTT. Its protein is CAGSSDPITSGAGTDTQYF.

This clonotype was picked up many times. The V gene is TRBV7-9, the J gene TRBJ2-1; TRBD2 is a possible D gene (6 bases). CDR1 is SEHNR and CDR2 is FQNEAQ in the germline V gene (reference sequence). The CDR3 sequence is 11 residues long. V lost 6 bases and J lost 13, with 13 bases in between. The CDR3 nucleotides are TGTGCCAGCAGTCCCTGGCGGGGACAGTTCTTC. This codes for CASSPWRGQFF. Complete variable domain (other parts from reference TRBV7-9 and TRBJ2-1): DTGVSQNPRHKITKRGQNVTFRCDPISEHNRLYWYRQTLGQGPEFLTYFQNEAQLEKSRLLSDRFSAERPKGSFSTLEIQRTEQGDSAMYLCASSPWRGQFFGPGTRLTVL.

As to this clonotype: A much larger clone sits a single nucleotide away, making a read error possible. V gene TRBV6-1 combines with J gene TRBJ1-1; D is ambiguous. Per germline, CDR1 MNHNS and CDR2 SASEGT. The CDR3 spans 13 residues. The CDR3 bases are TGTGCCGGCAGTGAATTGGGAGGCACTGAAGCTTTCTTT. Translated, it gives CAGSELGGTEAFF.

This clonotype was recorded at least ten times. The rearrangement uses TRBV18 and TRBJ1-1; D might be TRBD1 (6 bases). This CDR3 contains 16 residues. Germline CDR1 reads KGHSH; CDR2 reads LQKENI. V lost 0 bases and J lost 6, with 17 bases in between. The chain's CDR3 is CASSPPTGRGRSEAFF. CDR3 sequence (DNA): TGTGCCAGCTCACCACCGACCGGCAGGGGACGGTCTGAAGCTTTCTTT.

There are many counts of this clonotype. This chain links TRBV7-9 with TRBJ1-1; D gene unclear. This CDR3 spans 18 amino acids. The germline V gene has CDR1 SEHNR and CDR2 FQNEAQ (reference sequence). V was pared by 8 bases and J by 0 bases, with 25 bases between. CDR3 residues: CASDPGQLVAMLNTEAFF. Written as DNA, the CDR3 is TGTGCCAGCGATCCCGGGCAGCTAGTGGCAATGCTGAACACTGAAGCTTTCTTT. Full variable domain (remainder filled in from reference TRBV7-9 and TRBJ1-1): DTGVSQNPRHKITKRGQNVTFRCDPISEHNRLYWYRQTLGQGPEFLTYFQNEAQLEKSRLLSDRFSAERPKGSFSTLEIQRTEQGDSAMYLCASDPGQLVAMLNTEAFFGQGTRLTVV.

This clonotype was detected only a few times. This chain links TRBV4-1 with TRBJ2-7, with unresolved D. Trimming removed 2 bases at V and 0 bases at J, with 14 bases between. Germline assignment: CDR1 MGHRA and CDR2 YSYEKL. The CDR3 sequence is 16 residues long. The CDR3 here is CASSQRQERFSYEQYF. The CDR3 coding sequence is TGCGCCAGCAGCCAACGCCAGGAACGGTTCTCCTACGAGCAGTACTTC.

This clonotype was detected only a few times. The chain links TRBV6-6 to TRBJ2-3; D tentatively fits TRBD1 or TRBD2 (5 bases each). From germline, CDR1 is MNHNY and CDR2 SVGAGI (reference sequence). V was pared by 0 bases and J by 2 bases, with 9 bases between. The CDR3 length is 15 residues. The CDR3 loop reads CASSYSGTATDTQYF. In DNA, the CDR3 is TGTGCCAGCAGTTACTCGGGGACGGCCACAGATACGCAGTATTTT.

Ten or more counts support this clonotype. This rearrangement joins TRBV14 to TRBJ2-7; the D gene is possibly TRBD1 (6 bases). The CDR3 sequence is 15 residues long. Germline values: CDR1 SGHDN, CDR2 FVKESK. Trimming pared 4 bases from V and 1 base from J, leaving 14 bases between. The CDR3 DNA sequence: TGTGCCAGCAGCCGAGTCAGGGGTGCTTCCTACGAGCAGTACTTC. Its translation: CASSRVRGASYEQYF.

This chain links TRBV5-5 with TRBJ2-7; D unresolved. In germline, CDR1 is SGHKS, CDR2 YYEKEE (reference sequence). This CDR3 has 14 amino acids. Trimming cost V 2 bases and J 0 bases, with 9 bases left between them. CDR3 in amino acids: CASSFFGISYEQYF. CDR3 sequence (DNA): TGTGCCAGCAGCTTCTTTGGGATCTCCTACGAGCAGTACTTC.

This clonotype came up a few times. CDR3 in amino acids: CASSLRKWETQYF. The DNA of the CDR3 is TGTGCCAGCAGTTTACGTAAATGGGAGACCCAGTACTTC. The chain carries TRBV12-3 or TRBV12-4 and TRBJ2-5; D not resolved. CDR3 size: 13 residues. Trimming took 2 bases from V and 5 from J, leaving 9 bases between them.

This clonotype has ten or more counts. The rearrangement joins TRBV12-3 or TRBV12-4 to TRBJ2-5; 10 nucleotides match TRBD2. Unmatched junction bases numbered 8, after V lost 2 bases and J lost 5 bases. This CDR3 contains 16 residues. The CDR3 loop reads CASSLRAGGPSETQYF. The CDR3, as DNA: TGTGCCAGCAGTTTAAGAGCGGGGGGGCCCTCGGAGACCCAGTACTTC.

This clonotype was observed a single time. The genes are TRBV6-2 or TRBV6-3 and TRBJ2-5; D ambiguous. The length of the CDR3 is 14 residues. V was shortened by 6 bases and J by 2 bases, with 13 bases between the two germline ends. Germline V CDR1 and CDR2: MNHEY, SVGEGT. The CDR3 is CASRDPRLQETQYF. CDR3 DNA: TGTGCCAGCAGGGACCCACGTTTACAAGAGACCCAGTACTTC.

CDR3 protein: CSAQVGVLAKNIQYF. Here the CDR3 DNA reads TGCAGTGCTCAAGTTGGAGTCCTAGCCAAAAACATTCAGTACTTC. The chain is built from TRBV20-1 and TRBJ2-4; D remains unclear. Germline CDR1 reads DFQATT; CDR2 reads SNEGSKA (reference sequence). The CDR3 contains 15 residues. Trimming took 5 bases from V and 0 from J, leaving 14 bases between them.

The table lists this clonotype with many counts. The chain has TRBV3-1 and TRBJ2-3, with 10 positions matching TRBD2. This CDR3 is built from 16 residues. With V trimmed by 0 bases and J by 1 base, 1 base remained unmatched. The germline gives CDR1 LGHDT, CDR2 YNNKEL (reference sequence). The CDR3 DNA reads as TGTGCCAGCAGCCAAGATGGGACTAGCGGCACAGATACGCAGTATTTT. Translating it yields CASSQDGTSGTDTQYF.

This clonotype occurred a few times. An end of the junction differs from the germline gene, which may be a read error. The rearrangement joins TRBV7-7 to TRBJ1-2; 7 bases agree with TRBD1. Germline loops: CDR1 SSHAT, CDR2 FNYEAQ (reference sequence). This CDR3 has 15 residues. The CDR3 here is CASSLAPGQQYGYTF. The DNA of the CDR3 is TGTGCTAGCAGCTTAGCCCCGGGACAGCAGTATGGCTACACCTTC.

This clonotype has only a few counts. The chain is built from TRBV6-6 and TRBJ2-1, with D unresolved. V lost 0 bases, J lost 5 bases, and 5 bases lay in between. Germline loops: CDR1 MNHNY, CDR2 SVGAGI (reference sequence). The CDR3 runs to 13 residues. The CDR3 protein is CASSYSADNEQFF. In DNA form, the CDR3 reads TGTGCCAGCAGTTACTCGGCAGACAATGAGCAGTTCTTC.